A single sample gave rise to the 15 T cell receptor beta chains below, sequenced in a study of shared clonotypes between healthy human individuals (TCRdb year 2020). The library was obtained by the immunoSEQ multiplex PCR assay. TCRdb re-hosts the immuneACCESS table, in-frame sequences only. Its copies lack some clones; in the studies checked, an unresolved V gene accounts for under half of them, and the cause for the rest is not known. The sample table contains 740,000 or so clones; only one count was recorded for 55% to 85% of them. In total, the top ten clones hold around 1.8% of the sample. The sequenced sample consisted of memory CD4+ T cells sorted from blood. The cell subset or site label for this specimen denotes: CD45RA-negative fraction. These receptors all come from a woman in her 30s in good health.

This chain joins TRBV2 and TRBJ2-6; perhaps TRBD1 as D (6 bases). V was cut by 11 bases and J by 0 bases, with 11 bases left in between. Germline CDR1 and CDR2: SNHLY and FYNNEI. This CDR3 has 14 residues. The DNA for the CDR3 is TGTGCCGGAACAGGGTACTCTGGGGCCAACGTCCTGACTTTC. Residues: CAGTGYSGANVLTF.

The rearrangement links TRBV5-1 to TRBJ2-5; weak D call: TRBD2 (5 bases). CDR1 is SGHRS and CDR2 is YFSETQ in the germline V gene. V was pared by 6 bases and J by 5 bases, with 14 bases between. The CDR3 covers 13 residues. CDR3 DNA sequence: TGCGCCAGCAAAGGGCTATGGAGGGAGACCCAGTACTTC. Translated: CASKGLWRETQYF.

This clone has a handful of counts. This sample includes further DNA sequences coding for the same CDR3. The rearrangement links TRBV4-2 to TRBJ2-2; TRBD2 aligns across 9 bases. The CDR3 totals 17 residues. The V gene end was trimmed by 1 base and the J gene end by 5 bases; junction bases not matched to a gene: 8. Germline V gene sequence: CDR1 LGHNA, CDR2 YNFKEQ. The CDR3 nucleotides read TGTGCCAGCAGCCAAGTTAGCGGCGGGAGGGGGACCGGGGAGCTGTTTTTT. Residues: CASSQVSGGRGTGELFF.

Concerning this clone itself: Compared with germline, one end of the junction differs, possibly owing to a read error. The genes are TRBV4-2 and TRBJ2-1; D might be TRBD2 (5 bases). Germline CDR1 is LGHNA and CDR2 is YNFKEQ. This CDR3 has 14 residues. CDR3 sequence (DNA): TGTGCCAGCAGCGAAGAAAGGACTTCTAGTGAGCAGTTCTTC. Translating it yields CASSEERTSSEQFF.

The chain joins TRBV7-9 to TRBJ2-7; D not resolved. This CDR3 is built from 14 residues. Trimming took off 0 bases at V and 1 base at J, with 7 bases between the two ends. Germline V gives CDR1 SEHNR, CDR2 FQNEAQ (reference sequence). CDR3 residues: CASSLASRSYEQYF. CDR3 DNA sequence: TGTGCCAGCAGCTTAGCCTCCCGATCCTACGAGCAGTACTTC.

Only a few counts were recorded for this clone. The V and J genes are TRBV6-1 and TRBJ1-5; D remains unclear. The germline V and J ends were trimmed by 5 bases and 7 bases, with 9 bases remaining between them. The V gene's germline CDR1 is MNHNS and CDR2 SASEGT. This CDR3 is built from 12 residues. The CDR3 here is CASSPPGQPQHF. CDR3 DNA sequence: TGTGCCAGCAGTCCCCCCGGCCAGCCCCAGCATTTT.

The V and J genes are TRBV11-3 and TRBJ2-7, with D unresolved. The CDR3 runs to 13 residues. Trimming stripped 4 bases from V and 6 bases from J, with 13 bases between. The germline gives CDR1 SGHNT, CDR2 YENEEA. The CDR3 nucleotides read TGTGCCAGCAGCTCAGAGCTGGCATCCGAGCAGTACTTC. Its protein is CASSSELASEQYF. The whole variable domain, remainder taken from reference TRBV11-3 and TRBJ2-7, is EAGVVQSPRYKIIEKKQPVAFWCNPISGHNTLYWYLQNLGQGPELLIRYENEEAVDDSQLPKDRFSAERLKGVDSTLKIQPAELGDSAVYLCASSSELASEQYFGPGTRLTVT.

In this sample, this clone turned up a few times. The rearrangement joins TRBV19 to TRBJ1-5; D possibly corresponds to TRBD1 (5 bases). The CDR3 covers 14 residues. V was cut by 7 bases and J by 5 bases, with 15 bases left in between. Germline loops: CDR1 LNHDA, CDR2 SQIVND (reference sequence). CDR3 sequence (DNA): TGTGCCAGTACCCTGGTTGGGGGGGATCAGCCCCAGCATTTT. Translated: CASTLVGGDQPQHF.

CDR3 loop: CASSVEGLGSKLFF. As DNA, the CDR3 is TGTGCCAGCAGTGTGGAGGGGTTAGGTAGCAAACTGTTTTTT. The genes are TRBV27 and TRBJ1-4; tentatively, D is TRBD1 (5 bases). This CDR3 is 14 amino acids long. Trimming took 5 bases from V and 11 from J, leaving 18 bases between them. CDR1 and CDR2 (germline): MNHEY, SMNVEV (reference sequence).

The chain combines TRBV29-1 with TRBJ2-1, with D perhaps given as TRBD1 or TRBD2 (5 bases each). The CDR3 contains 14 residues. Germline V gene data show CDR1 as SQVTM and CDR2 as ANQGSEA. V lost 7 bases and J lost 3, with 16 bases in between. The CDR3: CSAVSGRNYNEQFF. For the CDR3, the DNA is TGCAGCGCTGTCTCGGGACGAAACTACAATGAGCAGTTCTTC.

Written as DNA, the CDR3 is TGCAGCGTTGTACGGAGCTCCTACGAGCAGTACTTC. It yields the protein CSVVRSSYEQYF. The chain joins TRBV29-1 to TRBJ2-7, with D unresolved. Germline V CDR1 and CDR2: SQVTM, ANQGSEA. This CDR3 has 12 amino acids. Trimming left V 4 bases short and J 0 bases short, with 7 bases between.

J is TRBJ2-7 and V is TRBV19, with 7 bases matching TRBD2. Trimming took 0 bases from V and 2 from J; bases not matched to a gene: 7. Germline-derived CDR1 and CDR2 are LNHDA and SQIVND (reference sequence). This CDR3 is 16 amino acids long. The CDR3 protein is CASSIDILANTYEQYF. As DNA, the CDR3 is TGTGCCAGTAGTATAGATATACTAGCGAACACCTACGAGCAGTACTTC.

The chain has TRBV5-1 and TRBJ2-5, with 8 bases fitting TRBD1. The CDR3 length is 15 residues. CDR1 is SGHRS, CDR2 YFSETQ, per germline. The ends lost 4 bases at V and 5 bases at J; junction bases unmatched: 10. The CDR3 coding sequence is TGCGCCAGCAGCCGGATACAGGGGGGAAGCGAGACCCAGTACTTC. Encoded protein: CASSRIQGGSETQYF.

The rearrangement uses TRBV27 and TRBJ1-5; possibly TRBD1 for D (6 bases). Germline V gene lookup returns CDR1 MNHEY and CDR2 SMNVEV (reference sequence). Trimming removed 5 bases at V and 5 bases at J, with 13 bases between. The length of the CDR3 is 14 residues. CDR3 protein: CASSDRWGHQPQHF. The CDR3, as DNA: TGTGCCAGCAGTGACCGGTGGGGGCATCAGCCCCAGCATTTT.

Only one count was recorded for this clone. The rearrangement links TRBV27 to TRBJ2-7, with D tentatively TRBD1 (6 bases). The CDR3 runs 15 residues. With 6 bases removed from V and 2 bases from J, the gap between germline ends came to 17 bases. Per the germline V gene, CDR1 is MNHEY and CDR2 is SMNVEV (reference sequence). CDR3 sequence reads: CASRKTRDTTYEQYF. As DNA, the CDR3 is TGTGCCAGCAGGAAAACCCGGGACACTACCTACGAGCAGTACTTC.